The sequence of this TCR beta chain was determined in a study of shared clonotypes between healthy human individuals. Looked up from germline, CDR1 is MNHEY and CDR2 is SVGAGI. V shed 6 bases, J shed 6 bases, and the junction held 9 bases outside the gene matches. The CDR3 runs to 14 residues. Each PCR replicate from the sorted subsets contained 150 to 250 ng DNA, which is about 30,000 T cell genomes. Data came from immunoSEQ multiplex PCR; TCRdb stores just in-frame clones and leaves some out. The table shows hundreds of thousands of clones, with around 92% occurring only once. Findings and limits, study-wide: The authors sampled blood alone, and tissue repertoires likely differ.

Selected positively for CCR7 and CD45RO-negative, naive CD8 cells excluded terminally differentiated effector memory CD45RA+ cells. Those who donated, Caucasian adults without exception, all lived in Nashville, Tennessee. Of note for this clone: The target antigen is unknown.

What was sequenced was naive CD8+ T cells sorted from blood. The receptor comes from a man aged 30 to 45 in good health. The chain is built from TRBV6-5 and TRBJ2-7; 9 bases align to TRBD2. CDR3 protein: CASSPPGLALEQYF. The CDR3 DNA follows: TGTGCCAGCAGCCCACCGGGACTAGCCCTCGAGCAGTACTTC.